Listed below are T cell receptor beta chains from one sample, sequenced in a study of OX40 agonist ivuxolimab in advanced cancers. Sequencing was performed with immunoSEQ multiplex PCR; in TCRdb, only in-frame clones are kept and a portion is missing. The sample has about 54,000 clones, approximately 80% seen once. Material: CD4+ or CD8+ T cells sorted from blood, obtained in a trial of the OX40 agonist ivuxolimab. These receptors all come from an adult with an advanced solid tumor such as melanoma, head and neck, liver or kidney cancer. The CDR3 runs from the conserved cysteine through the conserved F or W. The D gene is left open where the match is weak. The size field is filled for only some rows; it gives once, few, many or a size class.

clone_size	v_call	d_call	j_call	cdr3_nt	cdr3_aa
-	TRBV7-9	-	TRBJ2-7	TGTGCCAGCAGCAAAAATTGGGAGCAGTACTTC	CASSKNWEQYF
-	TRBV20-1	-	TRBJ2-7	TGCAGTGCTGCGGGCCGCTACGAGCAGTACTTC	CSAAGRYEQYF
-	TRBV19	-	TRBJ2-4	TGTGCCAGTAGTATCGAAGTAAGTAGGAGAGCCAAAAACATTCAGTACTTC	CASSIEVSRRAKNIQYF
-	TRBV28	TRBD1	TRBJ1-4	TGTGCCAGCAGTTTCTGGAGGGGGCCCAATGAAAAACTGTTTTTT	CASSFWRGPNEKLFF
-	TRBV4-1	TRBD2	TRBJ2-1	TGCGCCAGCAGCCAAGGGTATGGGGCGGGGGGTGATAATGAGCAGTTCTTC	CASSQGYGAGGDNEQFF
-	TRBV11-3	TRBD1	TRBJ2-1	TGTGCCAGCAGCCGACGACAGGGGGCAGGTAATGAGCAGTTCTTC	CASSRRQGAGNEQFF
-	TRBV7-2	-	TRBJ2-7	TGTGCCAGCAGCTTAGATCGGCAGACATACGAGCAGTACTTC	CASSLDRQTYEQYF
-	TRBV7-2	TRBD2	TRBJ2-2	TGTGCCAGCAGCTTATTTCCGCGGGAGGGCCCCGGGGAGCTGTTTTTT	CASSLFPREGPGELFF
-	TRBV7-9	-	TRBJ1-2	TGTGCCAGCAGCTTGAACAGAGGCTACACCTTC	CASSLNRGYTF
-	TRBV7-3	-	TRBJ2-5	TGTGCCAGCAGCTTAAATCCGGGACCGGAGACCCAGTACTTC	CASSLNPGPETQYF
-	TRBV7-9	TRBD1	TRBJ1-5	TGTGCCAGCAGCTCCTCTTGGGACAGGGGCAATCAGCCCCAGCATTTT	CASSSSWDRGNQPQHF
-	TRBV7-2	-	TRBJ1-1	TGTGCCAGCAGCTTCGAAGGAAACACTGAAGCTTTCTTT	CASSFEGNTEAFF
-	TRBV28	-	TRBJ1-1	TGTGCCAGCAGCTGGGGTCCCAGGGTGAACACTGAAGCTTTCTTT	CASSWGPRVNTEAFF
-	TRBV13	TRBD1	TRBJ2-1	TGTGCCAGCAGCTTGGCCCGGGACAGAACCTACAATGAGCAGTTCTTC	CASSLARDRTYNEQFF
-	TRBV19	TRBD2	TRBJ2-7	TGTGCCAGTAGTTCGGGACTAGCGGGCCGCTACGAGCAGTACTTC	CASSSGLAGRYEQYF
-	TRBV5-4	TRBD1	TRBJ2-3	TGTGCCAGCAGCCTCAAGACAGGGCCATACGCTCCTAGTACGCAGTATTTT	CASSLKTGPYAPSTQYF
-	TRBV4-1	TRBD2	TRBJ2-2	TGCGCCAGCAGCCGGGCCGGACTAGCCGAGGGGTACACCGGGGAGCTGTTTTTT	CASSRAGLAEGYTGELFF
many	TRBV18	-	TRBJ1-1	TGTGCCAGCTCACCGTCGGGGTCGAACACTGAAGCTTTCTTT	CASSPSGSNTEAFF
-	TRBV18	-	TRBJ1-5	TGTGCCAGCTCACCACAAGGACAGCTCCAGCCCCAGCATTTT	CASSPQGQLQPQHF
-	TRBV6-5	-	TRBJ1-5	TGTGCCAGCAATCCAATACAGGGCGATCAGCCCCAGCATTTT	CASNPIQGDQPQHF
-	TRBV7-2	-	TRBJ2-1	TGTGCCAGCAGCCAGCAGGTTGGCAGCAGGTTCTTC	CASSQQVGSRFF
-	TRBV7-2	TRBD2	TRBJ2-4	TGTGCCAGCAGCTTAGGGCTAGCGGTGGACATTCAGTACTTC	CASSLGLAVDIQYF
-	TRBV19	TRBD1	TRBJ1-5	TGTGCCAGTAGTATGACTAGGGGTGGACAGGGGAGGCAGCCCCAGCATTTT	CASSMTRGGQGRQPQHF
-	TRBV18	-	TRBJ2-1	TGTGCCAGCTCACCTCGGGGAGGGGGACTGTTCTTC	CASSPRGGGLFF
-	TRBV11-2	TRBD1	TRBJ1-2	TGTGCCAGCAGCTTAGGACAGGGACGGCGGGGCTACACCTTC	CASSLGQGRRGYTF
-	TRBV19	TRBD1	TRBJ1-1	TGTGCCAGTATGCCCCGGGACAGGAACACTGAAGCTTTCTTT	CASMPRDRNTEAFF
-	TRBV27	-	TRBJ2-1	TGTGCCAGCAGCCCTCCCATTCGACAGCCCACCTACAATGAGCAGTTCTTC	CASSPPIRQPTYNEQFF
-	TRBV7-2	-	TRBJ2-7	TGTGCCAGCAGCAGGCGGGGGCAGGGTAAGGCCTACGAGCAGTACTTC	CASSRRGQGKAYEQYF
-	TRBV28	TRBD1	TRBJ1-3	TGTGCCAGCAGTACCTACGGGACAGACGGAAACACCATATATTTT	CASSTYGTDGNTIYF
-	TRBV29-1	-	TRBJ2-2	TGCAGCGTTGAAAGGGGGACCGGGGAGCTGTTTTTT	CSVERGTGELFF
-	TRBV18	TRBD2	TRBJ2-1	TGTGCCAGCTCACCTCGGGAGGGTGAGCAGTTCTTC	CASSPREGEQFF
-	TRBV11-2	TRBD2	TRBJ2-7	TGTGCCAGCAGCTTACTCAGCGGGAGTGGGGAGCAGTACTTC	CASSLLSGSGEQYF
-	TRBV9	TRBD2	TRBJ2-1	TGTGCCAGCAGCTATGCGGGACTAGCGGGGTCCAATGAGCAGTTCTTC	CASSYAGLAGSNEQFF
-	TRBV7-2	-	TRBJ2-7	TGTGCCAGCAGCTTAGCGGGGTCCACAACCTACGAGCAGTACTTC	CASSLAGSTTYEQYF
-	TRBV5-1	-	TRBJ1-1	TGCGCCAGCAGCTCGATAACAGGGTTGGACACTGAAGCTTTCTTT	CASSSITGLDTEAFF
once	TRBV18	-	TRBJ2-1	TGTGCCAGCTCACCAGACGGCTCCTACAATGAGCAGTTCTTC	CASSPDGSYNEQFF
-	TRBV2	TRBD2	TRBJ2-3	TGTGCCAGCAGTGAGGGGCTAGCGGGGGGGCTTGATACGCAGTATTTT	CASSEGLAGGLDTQYF
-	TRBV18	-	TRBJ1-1	TGTGCCAGCTCAGGGGACCGCTCTGAAGCTTTCTTT	CASSGDRSEAFF
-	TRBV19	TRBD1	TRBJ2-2	TGTGCCAGTTGCGGGACAGGGGGTATCGGGGAGCTGTTTTTT	CASCGTGGIGELFF
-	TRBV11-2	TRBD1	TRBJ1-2	TGTGCCAGCAGCCGATACGGACAGGGGGTGAACTATGGCTACACCTTC	CASSRYGQGVNYGYTF
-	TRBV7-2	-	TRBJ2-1	TGTGCCAGCAGCTTATTGGGGGAACATGAGCAGTTCTTC	CASSLLGEHEQFF
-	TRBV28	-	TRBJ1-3	TGTGCCAGCAGTTTACTCCAAAACACCATATATTTT	CASSLLQNTIYF
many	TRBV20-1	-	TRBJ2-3	TGCAGTTCCCACAGGGAGAATACGCAGTATTTT	CSSHRENTQYF
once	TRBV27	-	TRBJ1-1	TGTGCCAGCAGTCCCGCCGGAGGGATGAACACTGAAGCTTTCTTT	CASSPAGGMNTEAFF
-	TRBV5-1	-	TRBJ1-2	TGCGCCAGCGCACTAGACGGGACCGCAAACTATGGCTACACCTTC	CASALDGTANYGYTF
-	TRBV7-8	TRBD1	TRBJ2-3	TGTGCCAGCAGCTTCGACAGGGGGGTCACAGATACGCAGTATTTT	CASSFDRGVTDTQYF
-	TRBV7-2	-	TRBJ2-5	TGTGCCAGCAGCTCCTCCCGCCCGACGGCGCCCCGAGAGACCCAGTACTTC	CASSSSRPTAPRETQYF
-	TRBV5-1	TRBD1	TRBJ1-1	TGCGCCAGCAGCTTGTCCCTCTTACAGGGGATGAACACTGAAGCTTTCTTT	CASSLSLLQGMNTEAFF
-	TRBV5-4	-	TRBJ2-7	TGTGCCAGCAGGACCGAAGTACAGGGGAGGTACGAGCAGTACTTC	CASRTEVQGRYEQYF
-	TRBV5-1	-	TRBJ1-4	TGTGCCAGCAGCCGGGTGGCTAATGAAAAACTGTTTTTT	CASSRVANEKLFF
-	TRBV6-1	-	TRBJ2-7	TGTGCCAGCAGTCCCCGTGAGGAGCAGTACTTC	CASSPREEQYF
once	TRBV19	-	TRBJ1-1	TGTGCCAGTAGTATCGACAGGTTGCCAAACACTGAAGCTTTCTTT	CASSIDRLPNTEAFF
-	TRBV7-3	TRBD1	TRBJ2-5	TGTGCCAGCAGCCCGGACAGGGCGCGAGAGCAGTACTTC	CASSPDRAREQYF
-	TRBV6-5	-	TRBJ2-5	TGTGCCAGCAGGAGACAAGAGACCCAGTACTTC	CASRRQETQYF
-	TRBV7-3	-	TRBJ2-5	TGTGCCAGCAGCTTAAATGGTGTGGGGGCCGAAGAGACCCAGTACTTC	CASSLNGVGAEETQYF
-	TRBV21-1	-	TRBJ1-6	TGTGCCAGCAGCAAAGAGGAGGAGGGGTTGACACCCCTCCACTTT	CASSKEEEGLTPLHF
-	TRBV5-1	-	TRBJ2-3	TGCGCCAGCAGCTTGGGAACGGATCCCGCTCTTACAGATACGCAGTATTTT	CASSLGTDPALTDTQYF
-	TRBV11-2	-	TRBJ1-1	TGTGCCAGCAGCTTAATTAGAGCTGAAGCTTTCTTT	CASSLIRAEAFF
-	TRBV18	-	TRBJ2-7	TGTGCCAGCTCAAACATACAGGGAACCTACGAGCAGTACTTC	CASSNIQGTYEQYF